This entry features one TCR beta chain sequence. Its antigen remains unknown. The record originates from a study of cytomegalovirus exposure and HLA in healthy donors. Study results and limitations: It was taken for granted in presence/absence analyses that sequencing depth across donors was roughly uniform. For most TCR beta V segments, an earlier analysis put the productive rate at about 87% or about 30% of the time. Reports state that TCR beta sequences accurately predicted most subjects' HLA-A and HLA-B alleles.

Primers included in the PCR were 60 Vbeta and 13 Jbeta primers. Sequencing used immunoSEQ multiplex PCR; TCRdb keeps in-frame clones, though not all of them. The sample includes about 120,000 clones. Regarding donors, all were healthy bone marrow donors. The trim removed 9 bases at V and 2 bases at J, leaving 9 bases unmatched. This CDR3 has 15 residues. CDR1 and CDR2 from the germline V gene are LNHDA and SQIVND (reference sequence). This receptor was identified in a man aged 35 to 55 in good health and CMV-seropositive. Material for sequencing was PBMCs. The chain is built from TRBV19 and TRBJ2-1; TRBD2 aligns across 8 bases. For the CDR3, the DNA is TGTGCCAGCCAAGTCGGGAGGGGTGCCTACAATGAGCAGTTCTTC. It specifies CASQVGRGAYNEQFF.